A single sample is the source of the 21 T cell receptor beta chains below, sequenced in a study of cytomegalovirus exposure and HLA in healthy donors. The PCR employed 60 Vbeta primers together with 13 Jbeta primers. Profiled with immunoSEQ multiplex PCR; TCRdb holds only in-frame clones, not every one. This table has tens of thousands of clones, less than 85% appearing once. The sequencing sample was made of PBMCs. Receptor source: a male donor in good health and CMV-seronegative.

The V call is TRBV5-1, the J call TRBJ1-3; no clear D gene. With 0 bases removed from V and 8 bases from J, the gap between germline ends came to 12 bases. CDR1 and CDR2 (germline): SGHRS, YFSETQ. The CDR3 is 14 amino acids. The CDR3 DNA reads TGCGCCAGCAGCTTGGGACACGCTCCTGACACCATATATTTT. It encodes CASSLGHAPDTIYF.

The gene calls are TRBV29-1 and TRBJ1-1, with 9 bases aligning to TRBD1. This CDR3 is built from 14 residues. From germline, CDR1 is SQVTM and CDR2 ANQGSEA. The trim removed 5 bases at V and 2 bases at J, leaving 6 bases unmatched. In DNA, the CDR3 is TGCAGCGTTCACCGGACAGGGGCTAACACTGAAGCTTTCTTT. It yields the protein CSVHRTGANTEAFF. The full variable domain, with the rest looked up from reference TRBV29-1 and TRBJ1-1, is SAVISQKPSRDICQRGTSLTIQCQVDSQVTMMFWYRQQPGQSLTLIATANQGSEATYESGFVIDKFPISRPNLTFSTLTVSNMSPEDSSIYLCSVHRTGANTEAFFGQGTRLTVV.

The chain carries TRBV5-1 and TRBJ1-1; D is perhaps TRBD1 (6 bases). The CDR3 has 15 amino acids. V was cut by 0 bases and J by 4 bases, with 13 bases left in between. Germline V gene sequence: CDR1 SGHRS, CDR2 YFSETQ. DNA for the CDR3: TGCGCCAGCAGCTTGGCCCAGTTAGGGGGCACTGAAGCTTTCTTT. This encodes CASSLAQLGGTEAFF.

This CDR3 is CASSLARDSLDKTYNEQFF. CDR3 in DNA: TGCGCCAGCAGCTTGGCTAGGGACTCCCTGGATAAGACCTACAATGAGCAGTTCTTC. The rearrangement links TRBV5-1 to TRBJ2-1; a weak D match, TRBD2 (6 bases). This CDR3 contains 19 residues. Germline V gives CDR1 SGHRS, CDR2 YFSETQ. Trimming cost V 0 bases and J 2 bases, with 21 bases left between them. The full variable domain, in which reference TRBV5-1 and TRBJ2-1 provide the parts outside the CDR3, is KAGVTQTPRYLIKTRGQQVTLSCSPISGHRSVSWYQQTPGQGLQFLFEYFSETQRNKGNFPGRFSGRQFSNSRSEMNVSTLELGDSALYLCASSLARDSLDKTYNEQFFGPGTRLTVL.

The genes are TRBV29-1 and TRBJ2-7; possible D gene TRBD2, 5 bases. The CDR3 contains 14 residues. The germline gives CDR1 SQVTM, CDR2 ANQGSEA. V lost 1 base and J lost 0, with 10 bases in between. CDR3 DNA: TGCAGCGTTGAAGGCGGGTTTCGCTCCTACGAGCAGTACTTC. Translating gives CSVEGGFRSYEQYF.

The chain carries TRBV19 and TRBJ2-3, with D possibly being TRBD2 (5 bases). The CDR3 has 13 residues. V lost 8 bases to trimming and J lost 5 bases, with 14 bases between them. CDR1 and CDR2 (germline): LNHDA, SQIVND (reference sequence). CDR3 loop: CASRPGNGDTQYF. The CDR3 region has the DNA TGTGCCAGTCGGCCGGGGAACGGAGATACGCAGTATTTT.

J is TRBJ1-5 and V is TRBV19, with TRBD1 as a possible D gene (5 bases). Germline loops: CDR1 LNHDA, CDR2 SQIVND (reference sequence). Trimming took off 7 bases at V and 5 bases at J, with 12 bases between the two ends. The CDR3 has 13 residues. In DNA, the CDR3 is TGTGCCAGTACCGAACAGGTTGATCAGCCCCAGCATTTT. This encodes CASTEQVDQPQHF. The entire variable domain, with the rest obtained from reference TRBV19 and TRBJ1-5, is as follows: DGGITQSPKYLFRKEGQNVTLSCEQNLNHDAMYWYRQDPGQGLRLIYYSQIVNDFQKGDIAEGYSVSREKKESFPLTVTSAQKNPTAFYLCASTEQVDQPQHFGDGTRLSIL.

This CDR3 reads CASSPLAGGTEAFF. In nucleotides, the CDR3 is TGTGCCAGCAGTCCTCTAGCGGGGGGCACTGAAGCTTTCTTT. V gene TRBV6-5 combines with J gene TRBJ1-1, with D possibly being TRBD1 (5 bases). Trimming removed 5 bases from V and 4 bases from J, with 14 bases in between. Per the germline V gene, CDR1 is MNHEY and CDR2 is SVGAGI. The CDR3 totals 14 residues.

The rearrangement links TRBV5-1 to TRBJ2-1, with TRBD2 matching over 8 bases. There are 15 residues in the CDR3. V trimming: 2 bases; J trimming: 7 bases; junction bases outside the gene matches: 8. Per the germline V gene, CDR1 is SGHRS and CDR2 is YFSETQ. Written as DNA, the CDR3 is TGCGCCAGCAGCTTAAGCGGGGGAGAGGGGAATGAGCAGTTCTTC. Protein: CASSLSGGEGNEQFF. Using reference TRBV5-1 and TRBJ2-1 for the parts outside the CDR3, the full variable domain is KAGVTQTPRYLIKTRGQQVTLSCSPISGHRSVSWYQQTPGQGLQFLFEYFSETQRNKGNFPGRFSGRQFSNSRSEMNVSTLELGDSALYLCASSLSGGEGNEQFFGPGTRLTVL.

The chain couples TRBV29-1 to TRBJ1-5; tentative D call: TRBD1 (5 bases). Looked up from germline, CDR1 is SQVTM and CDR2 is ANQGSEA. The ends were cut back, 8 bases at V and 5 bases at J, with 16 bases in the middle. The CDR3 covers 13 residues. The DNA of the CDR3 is TGCAGCACCCGAGACAGTTTTGATCAGCCCCAGCATTTT. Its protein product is CSTRDSFDQPQHF.

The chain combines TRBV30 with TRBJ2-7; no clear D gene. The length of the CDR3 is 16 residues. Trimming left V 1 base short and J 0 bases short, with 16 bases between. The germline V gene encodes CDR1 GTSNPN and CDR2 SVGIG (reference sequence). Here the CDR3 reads CAWSGPGQTTSYEQYF. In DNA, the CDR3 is TGTGCCTGGAGTGGCCCTGGGCAGACGACCTCCTACGAGCAGTACTTC.

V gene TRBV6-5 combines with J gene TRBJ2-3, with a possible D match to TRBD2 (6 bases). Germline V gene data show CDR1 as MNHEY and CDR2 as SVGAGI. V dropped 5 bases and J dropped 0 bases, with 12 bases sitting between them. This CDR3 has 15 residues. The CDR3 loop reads CASSNPGTSTDTQYF. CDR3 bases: TGTGCCAGCAGTAACCCCGGGACTAGCACAGATACGCAGTATTTT.

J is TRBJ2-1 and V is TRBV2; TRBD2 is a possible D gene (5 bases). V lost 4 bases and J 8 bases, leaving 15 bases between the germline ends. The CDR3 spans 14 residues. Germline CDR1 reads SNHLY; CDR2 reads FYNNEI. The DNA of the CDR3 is TGTGCCAGCAGTGTGGAGCCGGGATCGGATGAGCAGTTCTTC. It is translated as CASSVEPGSDEQFF.

CDR3 sequence reads: CASSLSGEGGETQYF. DNA of the CDR3: TGTGCCAGCAGTTTAAGCGGGGAGGGTGGAGAGACCCAGTACTTC. The rearrangement joins TRBV28 to TRBJ2-5; 7 bases are a match to TRBD2. The CDR3 has 15 amino acids. V lost 2 bases, J lost 4 bases, and 7 bases stayed unmatched. CDR1 MDHEN and CDR2 SYDVKM come from the germline V gene.

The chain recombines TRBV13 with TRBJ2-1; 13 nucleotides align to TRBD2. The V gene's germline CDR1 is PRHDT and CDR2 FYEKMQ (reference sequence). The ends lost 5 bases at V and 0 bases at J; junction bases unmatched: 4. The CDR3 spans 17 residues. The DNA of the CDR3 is TGTGCCAGCAGCGGGACTAGCGGGACGAACTCCTACAATGAGCAGTTCTTC. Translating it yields CASSGTSGTNSYNEQFF. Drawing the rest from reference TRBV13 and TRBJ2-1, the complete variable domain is AAGVIQSPRHLIKEKRETATLKCYPIPRHDTVYWYQQGPGQDPQFLISFYEKMQSDKGSIPDRFSAQQFSDYHSELNMSSLELGDSALYFCASSGTSGTNSYNEQFFGPGTRLTVL.

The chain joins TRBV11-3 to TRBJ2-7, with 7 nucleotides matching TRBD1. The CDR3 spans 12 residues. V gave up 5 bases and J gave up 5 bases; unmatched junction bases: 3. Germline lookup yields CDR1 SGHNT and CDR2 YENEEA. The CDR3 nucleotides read TGTGCCAGCAGCCCGACAGGGCACGAGCAGTACTTC. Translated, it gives CASSPTGHEQYF. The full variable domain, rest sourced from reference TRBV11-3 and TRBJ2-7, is EAGVVQSPRYKIIEKKQPVAFWCNPISGHNTLYWYLQNLGQGPELLIRYENEEAVDDSQLPKDRFSAERLKGVDSTLKIQPAELGDSAVYLCASSPTGHEQYFGPGTRLTVT.

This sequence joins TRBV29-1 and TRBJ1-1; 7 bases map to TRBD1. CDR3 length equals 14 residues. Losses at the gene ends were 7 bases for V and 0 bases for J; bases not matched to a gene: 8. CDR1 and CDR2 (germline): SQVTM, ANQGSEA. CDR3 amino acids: CSAGQALMNTEAFF. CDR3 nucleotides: TGCAGCGCTGGACAGGCGCTTATGAACACTGAAGCTTTCTTT.

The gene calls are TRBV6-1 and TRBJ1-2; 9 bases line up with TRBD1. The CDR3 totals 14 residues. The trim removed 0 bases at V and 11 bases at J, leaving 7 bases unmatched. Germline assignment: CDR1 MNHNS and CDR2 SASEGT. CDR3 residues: CASSEAGQGYQYTF. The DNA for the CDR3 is TGTGCCAGCAGTGAAGCAGGACAGGGGTACCAATACACCTTC.

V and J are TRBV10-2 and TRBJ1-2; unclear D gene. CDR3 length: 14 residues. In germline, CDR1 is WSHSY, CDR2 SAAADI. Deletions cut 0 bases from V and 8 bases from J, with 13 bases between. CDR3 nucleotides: TGCGCCAGCAGTGAGTCGTCATACAACGGGGGCTACACCTTC. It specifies CASSESSYNGGYTF.

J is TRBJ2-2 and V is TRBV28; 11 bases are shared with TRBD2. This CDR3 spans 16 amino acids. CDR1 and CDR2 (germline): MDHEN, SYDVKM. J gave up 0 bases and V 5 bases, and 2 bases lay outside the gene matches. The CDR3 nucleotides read TGTGCCAGCAGTCCGGGACTAGCGGCGAACACCGGGGAGCTGTTTTTT. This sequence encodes CASSPGLAANTGELFF.

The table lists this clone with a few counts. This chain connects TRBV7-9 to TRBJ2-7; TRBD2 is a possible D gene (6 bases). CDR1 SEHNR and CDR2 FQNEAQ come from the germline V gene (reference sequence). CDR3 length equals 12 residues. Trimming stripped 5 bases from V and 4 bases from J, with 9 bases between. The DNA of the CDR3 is TGTGCCAGCAGCATTAGCGGATACGAGCAGTACTTC. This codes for CASSISGYEQYF.